This is a list of T cell receptor beta chains from one sample in a study of low-dose radiotherapy and immunotherapy resistance in tumors. TCRdb re-derived calls from the reads in MiXCR, one entry per CDR3 protein. Found here are tens of thousands of distinct CDR3 sequences, roughly a sixth of them singletons; the top ten hold 2.5% to 3%. Sequencing used PBMCs, obtained before treatment. These receptors all come from a male donor with prostate cancer. Each CDR3 is given without its conserved first and last residue.

v_gene	j_gene	len	CDR3aa
TRBV5-1	TRBJ2-1	14	ASSLASGTGTPEQF
TRBV4-2	TRBJ1-6	12	ASSRTAPNSPLH
TRBV6-6	TRBJ2-2	12	ASSYLQNTGELF
TRBV18	TRBJ2-1	14	ASSPLQGATRNEQF
TRBV7-8	TRBJ2-5	13	ASSLGGGNQETQY
TRBV5-4	TRBJ1-1	10	ASSLDGGRAF
TRBV6-6	TRBJ2-7	13	ASSEGLASSYEQY
TRBV2	TRBJ1-2	12	ASKVGVSTLGYT
TRBV2	TRBJ2-1	12	ARTAHTAGDEQF
TRBV13	TRBJ1-2	14	ASSLGPSPGGYGYT
TRBV5-1	TRBJ2-2	14	ASSLTGDANTGELF
TRBV10-2	TRBJ2-1	16	ASTPVSLAGGIYNEQF
TRBV14	TRBJ2-3	14	ASSQELQGSTDTQY